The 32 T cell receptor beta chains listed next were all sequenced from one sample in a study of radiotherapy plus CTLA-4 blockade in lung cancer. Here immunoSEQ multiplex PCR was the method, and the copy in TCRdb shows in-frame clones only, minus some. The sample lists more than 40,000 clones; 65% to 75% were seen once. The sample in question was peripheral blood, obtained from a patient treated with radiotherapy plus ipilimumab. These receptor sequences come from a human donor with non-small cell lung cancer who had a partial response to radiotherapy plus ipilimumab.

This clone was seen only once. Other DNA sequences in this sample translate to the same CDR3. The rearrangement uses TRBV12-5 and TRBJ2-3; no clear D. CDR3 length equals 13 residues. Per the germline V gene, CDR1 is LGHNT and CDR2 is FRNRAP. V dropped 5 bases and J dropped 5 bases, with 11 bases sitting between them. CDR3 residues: CASGHGSVDTQYF. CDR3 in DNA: TGTGCTAGTGGTCACGGTTCCGTAGATACGCAGTATTTT. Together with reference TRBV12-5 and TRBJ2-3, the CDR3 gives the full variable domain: DARVTQTPRHKVTEMGQEVTMRCQPILGHNTVFWYRQTMMQGLELLAYFRNRAPLDDSGMPKDRFSAEMPDATLATLKIQPSEPRDSAVYFCASGHGSVDTQYFGPGTRLTVL.

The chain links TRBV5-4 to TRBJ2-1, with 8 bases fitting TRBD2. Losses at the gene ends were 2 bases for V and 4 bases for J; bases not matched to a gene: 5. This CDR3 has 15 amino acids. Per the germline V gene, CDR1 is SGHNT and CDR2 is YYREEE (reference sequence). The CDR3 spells CASSLYSGTYNEQFF. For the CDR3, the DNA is TGTGCCAGCAGCTTATATAGCGGGACGTACAATGAGCAGTTCTTC.

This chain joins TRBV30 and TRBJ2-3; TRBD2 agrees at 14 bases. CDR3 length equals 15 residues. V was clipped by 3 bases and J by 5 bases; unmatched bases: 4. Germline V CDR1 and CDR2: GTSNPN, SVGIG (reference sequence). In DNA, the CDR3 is TGTGCCTGGAGCGAAGGACTAGCGGGAGGAGATACGCAGTATTTT. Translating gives CAWSEGLAGGDTQYF.

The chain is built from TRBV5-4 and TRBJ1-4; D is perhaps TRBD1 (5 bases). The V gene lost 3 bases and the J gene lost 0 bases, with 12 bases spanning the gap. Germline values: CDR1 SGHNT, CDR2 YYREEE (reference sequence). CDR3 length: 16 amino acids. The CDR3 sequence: CASSWGSGATNEKLFF. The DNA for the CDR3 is TGTGCCAGCAGCTGGGGGTCGGGGGCAACTAATGAAAAACTGTTTTTT.

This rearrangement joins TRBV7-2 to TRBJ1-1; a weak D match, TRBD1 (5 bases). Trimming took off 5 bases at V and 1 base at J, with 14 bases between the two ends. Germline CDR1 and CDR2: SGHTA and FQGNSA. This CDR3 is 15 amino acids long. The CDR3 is CASSPRAGWNTEAFF. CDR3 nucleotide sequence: TGTGCCAGCAGCCCACGGGCAGGGTGGAACACTGAAGCTTTCTTT.

CDR3 coding DNA: TGTGCCAGCCTACGGGACAGGGGGCTTAATGAGCAGTTCTTC. This encodes CASLRDRGLNEQFF. This sequence joins TRBV7-8 and TRBJ2-1, with TRBD1 matching over 12 bases. The CDR3 has 14 residues. Losses at the gene ends were 8 bases for V and 7 bases for J; bases not matched to a gene: 6. Germline CDR1 SGHVS, CDR2 FQNEAQ.

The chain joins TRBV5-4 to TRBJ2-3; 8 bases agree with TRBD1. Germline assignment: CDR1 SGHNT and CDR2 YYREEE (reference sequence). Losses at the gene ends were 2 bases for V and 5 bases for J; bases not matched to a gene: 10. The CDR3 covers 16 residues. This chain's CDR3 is CASSFGSQGAKDTQYF. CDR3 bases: TGTGCCAGCAGCTTTGGTAGCCAGGGGGCTAAAGATACGCAGTATTTT.

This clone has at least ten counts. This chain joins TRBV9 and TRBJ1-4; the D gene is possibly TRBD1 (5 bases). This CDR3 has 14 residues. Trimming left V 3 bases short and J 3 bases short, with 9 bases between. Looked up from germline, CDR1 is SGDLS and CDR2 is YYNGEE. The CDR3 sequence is CASSAGGANEKLFF. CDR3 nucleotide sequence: TGTGCCAGCAGCGCCGGGGGGGCTAATGAAAAACTGTTTTTT.

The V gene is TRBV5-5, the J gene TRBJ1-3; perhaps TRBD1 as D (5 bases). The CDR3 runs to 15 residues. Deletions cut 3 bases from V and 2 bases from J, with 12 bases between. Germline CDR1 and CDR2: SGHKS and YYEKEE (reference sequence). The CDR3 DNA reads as TGTGCCAGCAGCTCGTTGGGGGGGACTGGAAACACCATATATTTT. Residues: CASSSLGGTGNTIYF.

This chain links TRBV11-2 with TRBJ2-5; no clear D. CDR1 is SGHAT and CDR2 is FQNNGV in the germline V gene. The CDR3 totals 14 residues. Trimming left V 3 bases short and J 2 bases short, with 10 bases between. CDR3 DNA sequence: TGTGCCAGCAGCTTCTCCGGCAGGCAAGAGACCCAGTACTTC. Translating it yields CASSFSGRQETQYF.

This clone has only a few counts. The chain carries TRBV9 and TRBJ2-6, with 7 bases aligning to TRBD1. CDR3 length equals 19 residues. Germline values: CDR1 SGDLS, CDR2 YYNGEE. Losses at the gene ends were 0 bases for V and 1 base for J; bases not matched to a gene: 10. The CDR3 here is CASSVANIGQASGANVLTF. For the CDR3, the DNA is TGTGCCAGCAGCGTAGCTAATATAGGACAGGCTTCTGGGGCCAACGTCCTGACTTTC. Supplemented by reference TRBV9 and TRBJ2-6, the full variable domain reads DSGVTQTPKHLITATGQRVTLRCSPRSGDLSVYWYQQSLDQGLQFLIQYYNGEERAKGNILERFSAQQFPDLHSELNLSSLELGDSALYFCASSVANIGQASGANVLTFGAGSRLTVL.

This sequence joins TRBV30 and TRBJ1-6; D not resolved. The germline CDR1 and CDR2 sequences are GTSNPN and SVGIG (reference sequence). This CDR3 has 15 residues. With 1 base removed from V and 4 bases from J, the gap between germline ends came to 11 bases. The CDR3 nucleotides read TGTGCCTGGAGTGATGGTCGAGCTTATAATTCACCCCTCCACTTT. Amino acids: CAWSDGRAYNSPLHF. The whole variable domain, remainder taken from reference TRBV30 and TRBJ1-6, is SQTIHQWPATLVQPVGSPLSLECTVEGTSNPNLYWYRQAAGRGLQLLFYSVGIGQISSEVPQNLSASRPQDRQFILSSKKLLLSDSGFYLCAWSDGRAYNSPLHFGNGTRLTVT.

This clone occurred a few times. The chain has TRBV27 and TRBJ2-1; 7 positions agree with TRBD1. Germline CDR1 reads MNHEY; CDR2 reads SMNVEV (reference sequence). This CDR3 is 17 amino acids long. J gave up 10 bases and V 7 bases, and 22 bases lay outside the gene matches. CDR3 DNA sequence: TGTGCCAGCATAAAACGCCGGGACAGCCGATTCGTAGGGGAGCAGTTCTTC. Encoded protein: CASIKRRDSRFVGEQFF.

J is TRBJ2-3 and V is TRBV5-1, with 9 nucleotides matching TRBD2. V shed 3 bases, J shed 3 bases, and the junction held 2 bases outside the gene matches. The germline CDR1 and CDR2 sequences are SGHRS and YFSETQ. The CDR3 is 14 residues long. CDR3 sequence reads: CASSSGLATDTQYF. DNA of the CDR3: TGCGCCAGCAGCTCGGGACTAGCTACAGATACGCAGTATTTT.

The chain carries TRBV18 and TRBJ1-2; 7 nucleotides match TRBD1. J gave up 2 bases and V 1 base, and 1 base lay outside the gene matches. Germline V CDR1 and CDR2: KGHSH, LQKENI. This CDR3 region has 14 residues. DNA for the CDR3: TGTGCCAGCTCACCACAGGGGGCGAACTATGGCTACACCTTC. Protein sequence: CASSPQGANYGYTF.

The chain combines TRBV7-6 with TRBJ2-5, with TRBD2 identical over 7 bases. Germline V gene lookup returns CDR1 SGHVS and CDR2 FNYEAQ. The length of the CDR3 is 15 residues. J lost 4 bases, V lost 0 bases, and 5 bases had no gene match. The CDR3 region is CASSLAPGGPETQYF. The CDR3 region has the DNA TGTGCCAGCAGCTTAGCCCCGGGGGGTCCAGAGACCCAGTACTTC.

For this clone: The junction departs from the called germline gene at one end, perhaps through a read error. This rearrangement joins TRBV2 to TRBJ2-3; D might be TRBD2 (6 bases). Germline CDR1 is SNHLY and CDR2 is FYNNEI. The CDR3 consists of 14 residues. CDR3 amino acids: CASSEAGTLRYEGF. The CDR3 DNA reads TGTGCCAGCAGTGAAGCCGGGACTCTGAGATACGAGGGTTTT.

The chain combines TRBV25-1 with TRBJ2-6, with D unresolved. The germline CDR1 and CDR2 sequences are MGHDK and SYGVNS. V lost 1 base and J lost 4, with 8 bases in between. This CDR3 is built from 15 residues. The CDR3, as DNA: TGTGCCAGCAGTGAATCTTCGACAGGGGCCAACGTCCTGACTTTC. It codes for CASSESSTGANVLTF. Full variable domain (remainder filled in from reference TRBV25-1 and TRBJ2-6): EADIYQTPRYLVIGTGKKITLECSQTMGHDKMYWYQQDPGMELHLIHYSYGVNSTEKGDLSSESTVSRIRTEHFPLTLESARPSHTSQYLCASSESSTGANVLTFGAGSRLTVL.

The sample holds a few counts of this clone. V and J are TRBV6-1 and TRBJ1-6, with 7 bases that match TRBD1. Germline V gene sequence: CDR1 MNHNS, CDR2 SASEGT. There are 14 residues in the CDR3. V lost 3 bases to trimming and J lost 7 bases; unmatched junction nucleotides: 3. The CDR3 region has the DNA TGTGCCAGCAGTGATAACAGGGGCAATTCACCCCTCCACTTT. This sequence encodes CASSDNRGNSPLHF.

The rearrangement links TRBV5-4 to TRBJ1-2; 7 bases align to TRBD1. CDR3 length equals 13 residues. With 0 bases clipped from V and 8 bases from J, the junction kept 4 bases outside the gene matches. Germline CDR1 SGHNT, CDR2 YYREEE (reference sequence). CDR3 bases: TGTGCCAGCAGCTTGGCGGCAGGGGGAGGCTACACCTTC. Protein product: CASSLAAGGGYTF. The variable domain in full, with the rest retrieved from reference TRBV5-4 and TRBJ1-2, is ETGVTQSPTHLIKTRGQQVTLRCSSQSGHNTVSWYQQALGQGPQFIFQYYREEENGRGNFPPRFSGLQFPNYSSELNVNALELDDSALYLCASSLAAGGGYTFGSGTRLTVV.

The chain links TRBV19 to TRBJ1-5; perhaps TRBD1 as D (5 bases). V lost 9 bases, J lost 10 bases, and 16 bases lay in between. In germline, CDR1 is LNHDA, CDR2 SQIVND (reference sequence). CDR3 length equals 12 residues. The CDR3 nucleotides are TGTGCCAGGGAGGGGACCGCCCGTCCCCAGCATTTT. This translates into CAREGTARPQHF.

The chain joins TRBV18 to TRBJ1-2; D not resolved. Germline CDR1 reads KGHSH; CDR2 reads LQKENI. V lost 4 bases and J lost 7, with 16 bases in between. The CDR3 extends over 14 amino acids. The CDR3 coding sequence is TGTGCCAGCTCACGGTTCCTAGAGGAGCCTGGCTACACCTTC. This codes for CASSRFLEEPGYTF.

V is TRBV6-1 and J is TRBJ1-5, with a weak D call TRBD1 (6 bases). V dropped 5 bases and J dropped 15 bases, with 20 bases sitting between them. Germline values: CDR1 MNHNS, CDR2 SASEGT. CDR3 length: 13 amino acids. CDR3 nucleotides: TGTGCCAGCAGTCCATTACCAGGGGACGAGCTGCATTTT. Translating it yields CASSPLPGDELHF.

The CDR3 DNA sequence: TGTGCCTGGAGCCCGGGTCTAGAAAAACTGTTTTTT. Protein sequence: CAWSPGLEKLFF. The chain is built from TRBV30 and TRBJ1-4; D is undetermined. Germline CDR1 reads GTSNPN; CDR2 reads SVGIG (reference sequence). The V end lost 3 bases, the J end lost 8 bases, and 10 bases lay between the germline ends. This CDR3 contains 12 residues.

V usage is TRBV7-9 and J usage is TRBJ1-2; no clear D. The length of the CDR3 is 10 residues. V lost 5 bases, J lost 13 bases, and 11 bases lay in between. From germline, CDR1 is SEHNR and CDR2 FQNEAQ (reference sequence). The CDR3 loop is CASSPVGRTF. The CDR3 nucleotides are TGTGCCAGCAGCCCTGTGGGCCGCACCTTC.

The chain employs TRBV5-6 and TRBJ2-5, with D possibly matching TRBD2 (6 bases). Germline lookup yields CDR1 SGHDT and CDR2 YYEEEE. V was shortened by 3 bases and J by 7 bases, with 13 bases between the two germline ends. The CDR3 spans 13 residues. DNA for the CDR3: TGTGCCAGCAGCTCCACGGCGGGGACGACCCAGTACTTC. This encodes CASSSTAGTTQYF. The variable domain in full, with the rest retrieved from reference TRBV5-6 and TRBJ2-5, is DAGVTQSPTHLIKTRGQQVTLRCSPKSGHDTVSWYQQALGQGPQFIFQYYEEEERQRGNFPDRFSGHQFPNYSSELNVNALLLGDSALYLCASSSTAGTTQYFGPGTRLLVL.

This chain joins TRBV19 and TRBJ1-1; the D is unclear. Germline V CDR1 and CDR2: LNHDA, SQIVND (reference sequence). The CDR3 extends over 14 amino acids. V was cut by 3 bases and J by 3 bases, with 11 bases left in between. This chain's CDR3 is CASSIAGRDTEAFF. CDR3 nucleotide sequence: TGTGCCAGTAGTATTGCCGGGAGGGACACTGAAGCTTTCTTT.

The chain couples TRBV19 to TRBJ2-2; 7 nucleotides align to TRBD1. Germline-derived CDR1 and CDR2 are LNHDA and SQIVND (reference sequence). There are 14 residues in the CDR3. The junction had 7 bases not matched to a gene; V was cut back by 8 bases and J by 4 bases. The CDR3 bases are TGTGCCAGTCAAAACAGGGGAGCCACCGGGGAGCTGTTTTTT. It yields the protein CASQNRGATGELFF.

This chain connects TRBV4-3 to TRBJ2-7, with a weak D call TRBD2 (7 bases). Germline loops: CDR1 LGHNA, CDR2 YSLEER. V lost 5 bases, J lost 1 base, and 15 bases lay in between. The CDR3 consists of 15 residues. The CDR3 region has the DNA TGCGCCAGCAGCATCTTACAGGGAGGGTCCTACGAGCAGTACTTC. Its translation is CASSILQGGSYEQYF.

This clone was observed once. The CDR3 DNA reads as TGTGCCAGTAGTATGACAGGGACCAATGAGCAGTTCTTC. Amino acids: CASSMTGTNEQFF. The rearrangement joins TRBV19 to TRBJ2-1; 7 bases map to TRBD1. The J segment lost 6 bases and the V segment lost 3 bases, leaving 2 bases of the junction unmatched. CDR3 length equals 13 residues. CDR1 and CDR2 (germline): LNHDA, SQIVND (reference sequence).

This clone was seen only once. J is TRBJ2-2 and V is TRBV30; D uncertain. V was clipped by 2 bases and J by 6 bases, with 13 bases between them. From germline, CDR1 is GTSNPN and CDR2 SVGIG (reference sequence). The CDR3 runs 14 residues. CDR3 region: CAWSPNTAAGELFF. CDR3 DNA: TGTGCCTGGAGTCCAAACACAGCCGCCGGGGAGCTGTTTTTT.

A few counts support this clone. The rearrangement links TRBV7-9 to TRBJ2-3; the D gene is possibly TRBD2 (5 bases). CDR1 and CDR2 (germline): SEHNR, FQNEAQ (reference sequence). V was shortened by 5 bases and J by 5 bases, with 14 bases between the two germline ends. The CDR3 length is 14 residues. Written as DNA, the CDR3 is TGTGCCAGCAGCGTCCGCCGGGAAGGAGATACGCAGTATTTT. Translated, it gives CASSVRREGDTQYF. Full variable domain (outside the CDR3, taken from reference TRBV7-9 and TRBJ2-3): DTGVSQNPRHKITKRGQNVTFRCDPISEHNRLYWYRQTLGQGPEFLTYFQNEAQLEKSRLLSDRFSAERPKGSFSTLEIQRTEQGDSAMYLCASSVRREGDTQYFGPGTRLTVL.